The rows below give T cell receptor beta chains drawn from one sample of a study of metastatic and nonmetastatic thyroid tumors. TCRdb re-called clones from the PCR reads using MiXCR. The table lists almost 25,000 clones, around 15% of them singletons. Sequenced input: blood. All receptors derive from a female donor with papillary thyroid cancer or a benign thyroid nodule (not recorded which). Some clones in this sample may be carry-over from other donors' samples. Both conserved end residues are part of each CDR3. Each record gives: clone size, J gene, D gene, V gene, CDR3 protein, CDR3 DNA. A D gene is named only where the DNA matches it firmly. Where a row states a size, it is once, few, many or the class of an expanded clone; other rows omit it.

size: medium-sized
J: TRBJ1-6
D: NA
V: TRBV3-1
CDR3: CASSHPGDSPLHF
DNA: TGTGCCAGCAGCCATCCGGGGGATTCACCCCTCCACTTT

size: medium-sized
J: TRBJ2-7
D: TRBD2
V: TRBV6-2/TRBV6-3
CDR3: CASSYTGTSPSEQYF
DNA: TGTGCCAGCAGTTACACAGGGACTAGCCCCTCCGAGCAGTACTTC

size: many
J: TRBJ1-2
D: NA
V: TRBV20-1
CDR3: CSARDNRNYGYTF
DNA: TGCAGTGCTAGAGATAACCGGAACTATGGCTACACCTTC

size: many
J: TRBJ1-1
D: NA
V: TRBV19
CDR3: CASSFDRNTEAFF
DNA: TGTGCCAGTAGTTTCGACAGGAACACTGAAGCTTTCTTT

size: medium-sized
J: TRBJ2-7
D: NA
V: TRBV15
CDR3: CATSREKGVGYEQYF
DNA: TGTGCCACCAGCAGAGAGAAGGGAGTGGGGTACGAGCAGTACTTC

size: many
J: TRBJ2-4
D: NA
V: TRBV20-1
CDR3: CSAPDPGAKNIQYF
DNA: TGCAGTGCCCCCGACCCGGGGGCCAAAAACATTCAGTACTTC

size: many
J: TRBJ2-1
D: TRBD2
V: TRBV9
CDR3: CASSVGQEGLAYNEQFF
DNA: TGTGCCAGCAGCGTAGGGCAGGAGGGACTAGCTTACAATGAGCAGTTCTTC

size: many
J: TRBJ2-7
D: TRBD1
V: TRBV5-1
CDR3: CASRGAGTGYNEQYF
DNA: TGCGCCAGCAGAGGAGCCGGGACAGGGTACAACGAGCAGTACTTC

size: NA
J: TRBJ1-5
D: NA
V: TRBV2
CDR3: CASSPRGGQPQHF
DNA: TGTGCCAGCAGCCCACGTGGGGGGCAGCCCCAGCATTTT

size: many
J: TRBJ2-3
D: NA
V: TRBV7-3
CDR3: CASSSTGSITDTQYF
DNA: TGTGCCAGCAGCTCCACCGGGAGCATCACAGATACGCAGTATTTT

size: few
J: TRBJ1-1
D: NA
V: TRBV6-2/TRBV6-3
CDR3: CASSENTEAFF
DNA: TGTGCCAGCAGTGAGAACACTGAAGCTTTCTTT

size: many
J: TRBJ2-7
D: NA
V: TRBV7-9
CDR3: CASRGSGAPSEQYF
DNA: TGTGCCAGCAGGGGAAGCGGAGCCCCCTCCGAGCAGTACTTC

size: NA
J: TRBJ2-3
D: NA
V: TRBV7-9
CDR3: CASSLGSVTQYF
DNA: TGTGCCAGCAGCTTAGGGAGTGTCACGCAGTATTTT

size: many
J: TRBJ2-7
D: NA
V: TRBV28
CDR3: CASSRPGAYEQYF
DNA: TGTGCCAGCAGCCGACCAGGGGCATACGAGCAGTACTTC

size: many
J: TRBJ2-1
D: TRBD2
V: TRBV28
CDR3: CASSSLAGGYNEQFF
DNA: TGTGCCAGCAGTTCGCTAGCGGGAGGCTACAATGAGCAGTTCTTC

size: NA
J: TRBJ2-1
D: NA
V: TRBV30
CDR3: CAWSRREEQFF
DNA: TGTGCCTGGAGCCGCCGCGAAGAGCAGTTCTTC

size: many
J: TRBJ1-2
D: NA
V: TRBV9
CDR3: CASSGGRQGIYGYTF
DNA: TGTGCCAGCAGCGGGGGAAGGCAGGGAATCTATGGCTACACCTTC

size: many
J: TRBJ2-7
D: NA
V: TRBV2
CDR3: CASSERDFGFYEQYF
DNA: TGTGCCAGCAGTGAACGGGACTTCGGATTTTACGAGCAGTACTTC

size: many
J: TRBJ1-1
D: NA
V: TRBV29-1
CDR3: CSGLTGARTEAFF
DNA: TGCAGCGGCCTGACAGGAGCGCGAACTGAAGCTTTCTTT

size: few
J: TRBJ2-7
D: NA
V: TRBV6-1
CDR3: CASRMRQDRDEQYF
DNA: TGTGCCAGCAGAATGCGGCAGGATCGTGACGAGCAGTACTTC

size: many
J: TRBJ1-1
D: TRBD1
V: TRBV28
CDR3: CASSMGQGDTEAFF
DNA: TGTGCCAGCAGTATGGGACAGGGGGACACTGAAGCTTTCTTT

size: many
J: TRBJ2-1
D: NA
V: TRBV2
CDR3: CASSEFQGGYNEQFF
DNA: TGTGCCAGCAGTGAGTTTCAAGGGGGGTACAATGAGCAGTTCTTC

size: NA
J: TRBJ2-7
D: TRBD2
V: TRBV7-8
CDR3: CASSPYSGGITYEQYF
DNA: TGTGCCAGCAGCCCCTATAGCGGGGGGATTACCTACGAGCAGTACTTC

size: NA
J: TRBJ1-2
D: NA
V: TRBV4-2
CDR3: CASSSRSGREGSYGYTF
DNA: TGTGCCAGCAGTTCCCGGTCAGGGAGGGAGGGTTCATATGGCTACACCTTC

size: many
J: TRBJ2-5
D: NA
V: TRBV7-8
CDR3: CASSLGGTAQETQYF
DNA: TGTGCCAGCAGCTTAGGCGGGACAGCACAAGAGACCCAGTACTTC

size: many
J: TRBJ2-7
D: NA
V: TRBV28
CDR3: CASSPARGEQYF
DNA: TGTGCCAGCAGTCCCGCAAGGGGCGAGCAGTACTTC

size: many
J: TRBJ2-4
D: NA
V: TRBV6-1
CDR3: CASSSTNRRARDHIQYF
DNA: TGTGCCAGCAGTTCCACCAACCGGAGGGCCAGGGACCACATTCAGTACTTC

size: many
J: TRBJ2-1
D: NA
V: TRBV6-5
CDR3: CASSYDDEQFF
DNA: TGTGCCAGCAGTTACGACGATGAGCAGTTCTTC

size: medium-sized
J: TRBJ2-7
D: TRBD2
V: TRBV3-1
CDR3: CASSQVVLAGSEQYF
DNA: TGTGCCAGCAGCCAAGTTGTGCTAGCGGGATCCGAGCAGTACTTC

size: few
J: TRBJ2-7
D: NA
V: TRBV19
CDR3: CASSIGTAGEQYF
DNA: TGTGCCAGTAGTATAGGGACGGCCGGCGAGCAGTACTTC

size: NA
J: TRBJ2-1
D: TRBD2
V: TRBV4-1
CDR3: CASSQEGGSSLYNEQFF
DNA: TGCGCCAGCAGCCAAGAAGGCGGGAGTAGCCTTTACAATGAGCAGTTCTTC